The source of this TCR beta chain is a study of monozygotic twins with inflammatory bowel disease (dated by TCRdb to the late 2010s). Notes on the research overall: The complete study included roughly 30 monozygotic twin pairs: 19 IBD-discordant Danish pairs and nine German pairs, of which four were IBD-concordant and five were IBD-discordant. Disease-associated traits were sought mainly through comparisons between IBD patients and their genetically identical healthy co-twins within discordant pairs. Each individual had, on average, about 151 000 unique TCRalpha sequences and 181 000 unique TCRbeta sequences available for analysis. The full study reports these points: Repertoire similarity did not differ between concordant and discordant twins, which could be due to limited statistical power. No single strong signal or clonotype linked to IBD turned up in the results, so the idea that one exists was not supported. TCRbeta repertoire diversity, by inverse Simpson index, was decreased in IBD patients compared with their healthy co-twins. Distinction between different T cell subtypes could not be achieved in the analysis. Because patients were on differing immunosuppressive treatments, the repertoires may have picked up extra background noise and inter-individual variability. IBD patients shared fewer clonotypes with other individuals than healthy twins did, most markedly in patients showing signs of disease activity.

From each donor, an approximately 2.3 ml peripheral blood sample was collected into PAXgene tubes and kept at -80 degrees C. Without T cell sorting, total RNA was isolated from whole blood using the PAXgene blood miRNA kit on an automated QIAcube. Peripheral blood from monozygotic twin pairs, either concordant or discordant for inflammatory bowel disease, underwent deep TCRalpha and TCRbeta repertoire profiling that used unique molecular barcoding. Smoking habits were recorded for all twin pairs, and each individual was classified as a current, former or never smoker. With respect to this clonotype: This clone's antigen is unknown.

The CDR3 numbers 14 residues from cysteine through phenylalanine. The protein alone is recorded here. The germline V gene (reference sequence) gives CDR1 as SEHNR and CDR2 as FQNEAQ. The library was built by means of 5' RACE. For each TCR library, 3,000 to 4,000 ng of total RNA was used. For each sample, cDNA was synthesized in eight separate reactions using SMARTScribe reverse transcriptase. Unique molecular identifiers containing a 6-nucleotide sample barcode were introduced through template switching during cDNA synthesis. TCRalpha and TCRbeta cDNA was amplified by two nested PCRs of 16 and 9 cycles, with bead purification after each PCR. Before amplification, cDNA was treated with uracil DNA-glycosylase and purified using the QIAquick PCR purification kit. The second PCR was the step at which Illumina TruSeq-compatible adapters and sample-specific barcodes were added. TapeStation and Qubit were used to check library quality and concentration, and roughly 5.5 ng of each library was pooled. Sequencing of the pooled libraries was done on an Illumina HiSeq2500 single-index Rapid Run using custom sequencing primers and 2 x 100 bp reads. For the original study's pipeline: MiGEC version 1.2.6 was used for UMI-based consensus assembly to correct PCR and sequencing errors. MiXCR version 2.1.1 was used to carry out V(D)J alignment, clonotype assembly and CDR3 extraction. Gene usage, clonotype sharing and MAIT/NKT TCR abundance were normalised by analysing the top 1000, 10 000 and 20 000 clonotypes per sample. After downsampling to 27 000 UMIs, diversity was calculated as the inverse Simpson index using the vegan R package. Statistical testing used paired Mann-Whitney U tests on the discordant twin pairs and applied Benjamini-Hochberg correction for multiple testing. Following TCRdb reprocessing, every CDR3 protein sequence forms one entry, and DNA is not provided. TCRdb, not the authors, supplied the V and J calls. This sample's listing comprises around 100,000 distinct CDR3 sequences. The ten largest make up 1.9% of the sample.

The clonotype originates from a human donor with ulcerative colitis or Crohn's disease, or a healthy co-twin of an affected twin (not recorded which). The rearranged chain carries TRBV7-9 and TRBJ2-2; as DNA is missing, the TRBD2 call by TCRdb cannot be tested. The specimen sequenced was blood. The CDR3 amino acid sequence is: CASSLAGGSGELFF.